The clone carrying this T cell receptor (beta chain) was picked up a small number of times. Its antigen is unknown. The data stem from a study of response to subunit inactivated influenza vaccine. CDR3 length: 13 residues. In germline, CDR1 is SGHNT, CDR2 YENEEA. The V end was cut by 5 bases, the J end by 7 bases, with 14 bases between. TCRdb re-analysed the RT-PCR reads in MiXCR, keeping a single row per CDR3 protein. The profile shows about 650,000 distinct CDR3 sequences, 11% to 15% of them singletons. Study results and caveats: Authors proposed each seasonal influenza vaccination draws in few new T cells.

The chain carries TRBV11-3 and TRBJ2-5; D might be TRBD1 (6 bases). The sequence came from a man between 45 and 60 years old who received an inactivated influenza vaccine. Sample: PBMCs from blood, taken 14 days before vaccination. CDR3 protein: CASSRPGEGTQYF. CDR3 DNA: TGTGCCAGCAGCAGACCAGGGGAAGGGACCCAGTACTTC.